The TCR beta chain described here comes from a study of T cell repertoires in chronic hepatitis B (dated by TCRdb to the late 2010s). Trimming at the junction amounts to 1 base on V and 2 bases on J, and the germline ends lie 13 bases apart. The germline V gene encodes CDR1 MGHRA and CDR2 YSYEKL. The CDR3 runs 16 amino acids, cysteine and phenylalanine included. Only the CDR3 DNA stays, 48 bases, in frame from base 1. Comment on this clone: This receptor's antigen is unknown. The record has no base qualities; no much larger clone is one base away.

Library creation used the immunoSEQ multiplex PCR assay. Not all clones reach the TCRdb copy of this immuneACCESS table, which keeps in-frame sequences only. Checked studies attribute under half of the gap to unresolved V genes and leave the rest unexplained. The sample table records about a thousand clones; roughly 80% of these occur just once. The leading ten clones occupy around 8.8% of the sample. The TCR was taken from a human donor with chronic hepatitis B virus infection. The sequencing input was total CD8+ T cells from PBMCs. This chain joins TRBV4-1 to TRBJ2-3, and TRBD2 may be the D gene, going by 5 matching bases. The DNA is as follows: TGCGCCAGCAGCCAAGTTTGGCGGGCCACCACAGATACGCAGTATTTT. This encodes CASSQVWRATTDTQYF.